A selection of T cell receptor beta chains follows, all from one sample in a study of OX40 agonist ivuxolimab in advanced cancers. Sequenced by immunoSEQ multiplex PCR; TCRdb stores in-frame clones only, minus some. The data show fewer than 25,000 clones, 80% to 90% seen once. The sample consisted of CD4+ or CD8+ T cells sorted from blood, taken in a trial of the OX40 agonist ivuxolimab. These TCRs come from an adult with an advanced solid tumor such as melanoma, head and neck, liver or kidney cancer. CDR3s include the opening cysteine and the closing phenylalanine or tryptophan. D genes are given only for firm matches. Clone size is stated in some rows and not others, as once, few, many or a class when expanded.

clone_size	d_call	v_call	j_call	cdr3_aa	cdr3_nt
-	-	TRBV7-2	TRBJ1-1	CASSLVQGKSEAFF	TGTGCCAGCAGCTTAGTCCAGGGGAAATCTGAAGCTTTCTTT
-	TRBD2	TRBV4-1	TRBJ2-3	CASSHIGGGAPGTDTQYF	TGCGCCAGCAGCCATATTGGCGGGGGGGCCCCGGGCACAGATACGCAGTATTTT
-	-	TRBV2	TRBJ2-1	CASRGNEQFF	TGTGCCAGCCGTGGGAATGAGCAGTTCTTC
-	TRBD2	TRBV29-1	TRBJ2-5	CSVDGTRGPETQYF	TGCAGCGTTGATGGGACTAGAGGGCCAGAGACCCAGTACTTC
-	TRBD2	TRBV10-3	TRBJ2-1	CAISELAGVSYNEQFF	TGTGCCATCAGTGAACTAGCGGGGGTGAGCTACAATGAGCAGTTCTTC
-	-	TRBV28	TRBJ1-2	CASSLEGDIVEVANYGYTF	TGTGCCAGCAGTTTAGAGGGGGACATTGTTGAAGTAGCTAACTATGGCTACACCTTC
once	TRBD2	TRBV27	TRBJ2-1	CASSPGGGVGEQFF	TGTGCCAGCAGCCCTGGGGGGGGAGTGGGTGAGCAGTTCTTC
-	-	TRBV2	TRBJ2-1	CASRDSGLNEQFF	TGTGCCAGCAGAGACAGTGGACTCAATGAGCAGTTCTTC
-	-	TRBV27	TRBJ1-5	CASSWRFENQPQHF	TGTGCCAGCAGTTGGAGATTTGAGAATCAGCCCCAGCATTTT
once	-	TRBV19	TRBJ1-3	CASSISGRTGNTIYF	TGTGCCAGTAGTATAAGTGGCAGGACTGGAAACACCATATATTTT
-	TRBD2	TRBV29-1	TRBJ2-7	CSVEEKAGGPYEQYF	TGCAGCGTTGAAGAAAAAGCGGGAGGGCCCTACGAGCAGTACTTC
-	TRBD1	TRBV19	TRBJ2-7	CASSLQGAFYEQYF	TGTGCCAGTAGTTTACAGGGGGCCTTCTACGAGCAGTACTTC
-	-	TRBV6-5	TRBJ1-6	CASSWEGVNSPLHF	TGTGCCAGCAGTTGGGAGGGGGTAAATTCACCCCTCCACTTT
-	-	TRBV27	TRBJ2-7	CASSFSVARPYEQYF	TGTGCCAGCAGTTTCTCGGTAGCGCGACCCTACGAGCAGTACTTC
-	-	TRBV5-4	TRBJ1-2	CASSLLPGSDGYTF	TGTGCCAGCAGCTTGCTCCCGGGGTCGGATGGCTACACCTTC
-	-	TRBV7-6	TRBJ2-1	CASSSFNEGGRNEQFF	TGTGCCAGCAGCTCCTTCAACGAGGGCGGCAGGAATGAGCAGTTCTTC
-	-	TRBV2	TRBJ1-2	CASSESVTYGYTF	TGTGCCAGCAGTGAGAGCGTTACCTATGGCTACACCTTC
-	TRBD1	TRBV6-5	TRBJ2-7	CASSPGGGGYEQYF	TGTGCCAGCAGTCCAGGGGGCGGAGGCTACGAGCAGTACTTC
-	-	TRBV7-9	TRBJ1-2	CASSSSPQVSYGYTF	TGTGCCAGCAGCTCTAGCCCGCAAGTTTCCTATGGCTACACCTTC
few	-	TRBV11-1	TRBJ2-1	CASSLVLAPLNEQFF	TGTGCCAGCAGCTTAGTCCTAGCGCCCCTCAATGAGCAGTTCTTC
-	TRBD2	TRBV5-4	TRBJ2-7	CASSPLAGGGEQYF	TGTGCCAGCTCCCCGCTAGCGGGAGGCGGCGAGCAGTACTTC
-	TRBD1	TRBV19	TRBJ2-7	CASSPGQACEQYF	TGTGCCAGTAGTCCCGGACAGGCGTGCGAGCAGTACTTC
-	-	TRBV6-5	TRBJ1-5	CASSYSAGDQPQHF	TGTGCCAGCAGTTACTCGGCAGGGGATCAGCCCCAGCATTTT
-	TRBD1	TRBV2	TRBJ2-7	CASSGGTGGNYF	TGTGCCAGCAGTGGCGGGACAGGGGGTAATTACTTC
-	-	TRBV27	TRBJ1-1	CASSFSGGTEAFF	TGTGCCAGCAGTTTCTCGGGGGGCACTGAAGCTTTCTTT
-	-	TRBV20-1	TRBJ2-5	CSARVGTQYF	TGCAGTGCTAGAGTGGGGACCCAGTACTTC
-	TRBD2	TRBV7-6	TRBJ2-7	CASSSLSAGGGLYEQYF	TGTGCCAGCAGCTCCCTTTCAGCGGGAGGAGGACTCTACGAGCAGTACTTC
-	-	TRBV27	TRBJ2-5	CASSPLTSSGEQYF	TGTGCCAGCAGTCCCCTGACTAGTTCAGGTGAGCAGTACTTC
-	-	TRBV30	TRBJ2-7	CAWIRGENYEQYF	TGTGCCTGGATAAGGGGGGAGAACTACGAGCAGTACTTC
-	-	TRBV29-1	TRBJ2-7	CSVEGVGVPREQYF	TGTAGCGTTGAAGGAGTGGGGGTCCCCAGGGAGCAGTACTTC
-	-	TRBV29-1	TRBJ2-1	CSVDRGANEQFF	TGCAGCGTTGACAGGGGGGCTAATGAGCAGTTCTTC
-	-	TRBV5-1	TRBJ2-5	CASSLVGWVTQYF	TGCGCCAGCAGCTTGGTGGGCTGGGTGACCCAGTACTTC
-	TRBD2	TRBV13	TRBJ2-1	CASTHSGAASYNEQFF	TGTGCCAGCACCCATAGCGGGGCCGCTTCCTACAATGAGCAGTTCTTC
-	-	TRBV28	TRBJ1-4	CASSFVHIGTNEKLFF	TGTGCCAGCAGTTTTGTTCACATCGGAACTAATGAAAAACTGTTTTTT
-	TRBD2	TRBV15	TRBJ2-3	CATSILAGSTDTQYF	TGTGCCACCAGCATCCTAGCGGGAAGCACAGATACGCAGTATTTT
once	-	TRBV7-9	TRBJ2-1	CASSPSRTEIYNNEQFF	TGTGCCAGCAGCCCATCGAGGACAGAAATATATAACAATGAGCAGTTCTTC
-	-	TRBV27	TRBJ2-7	CASSLRPSDEQYF	TGTGCCAGCAGTTTAAGGCCATCTGACGAGCAGTACTTC
-	-	TRBV6-5	TRBJ2-1	CASGGPGVYNEQFF	TGTGCCAGCGGGGGCCCGGGGGTCTACAATGAGCAGTTCTTC
-	TRBD1	TRBV19	TRBJ2-2	CASMWTGNTGELFF	TGTGCCAGTATGTGGACAGGAAACACCGGGGAGCTGTTTTTT
-	TRBD1	TRBV27	TRBJ1-5	CASSNRGMGNQPQHF	TGTGCCAGCAGTAACAGGGGGATGGGGAATCAGCCCCAGCATTTT
once	TRBD1	TRBV29-1	TRBJ2-1	CSARDRGVDEQFF	TGCAGCGCCAGGGACAGGGGGGTGGATGAGCAGTTCTTC
-	-	TRBV10-2	TRBJ1-1	CASSERRMNTEAFF	TGCGCCAGCAGTGAGCGGCGAATGAACACTGAAGCTTTCTTT
-	-	TRBV6-6	TRBJ1-2	CASSYSPTVRDGYTF	TGTGCCAGCAGTTACTCCCCGACCGTCCGTGACGGCTACACCTTC
-	TRBD2	TRBV6-1	TRBJ2-7	CASSGWMGGSSYEQYF	TGTGCCAGCAGTGGATGGATGGGGGGGAGCTCCTACGAGCAGTACTTC
-	-	TRBV2	TRBJ2-6	CAWDSSGANVLTF	TGTGCCTGGGATAGCTCTGGGGCCAACGTCCTGACTTTC
-	-	TRBV11-1	TRBJ2-1	CASSSWDLIDNEQFF	TGTGCCAGCAGCTCCTGGGACTTGATTGACAATGAGCAGTTCTTC